This is a list of T cell receptor beta chains from one sample in a study of cytomegalovirus exposure and HLA in healthy donors. Data came from immunoSEQ multiplex PCR; TCRdb stores just in-frame clones and leaves some out. In the table there are about 200,000 clones, 70% to 80% of which are singletons. Sample: PBMCs. Receptors were obtained from a woman under 40 in good health and CMV-seronegative. Both conserved end residues are part of each CDR3. D genes are given only for firm matches. The size of a clone is reported for some rows only, either as once, few or many, or as a class for expanded clones.

CDR3 length,V gene,J gene,clone size,D gene,CDR3 DNA,CDR3 protein
17,TRBV2,TRBJ2-3,-,TRBD2,TGTGCCAGCTACTCTAGGACTAGCGGGAGCGACACAGATACGCAGTATTTT,CASYSRTSGSDTDTQYF
15,TRBV6-1,TRBJ1-2,-,TRBD1,TGTGCCAGCAGGAATACAGGGGGCCCTAACTATGGCTACACCTTC,CASRNTGGPNYGYTF
15,TRBV7-9,TRBJ1-1,few,-,TGTGCCAGCAGCTTAGGGGGCCTTGGACGGCTTGAAGCTTTCTTT,CASSLGGLGRLEAFF
15,TRBV5-6,TRBJ2-1,-,-,TGTGCCAGCAGCTCTACCGGGATAGGCCCGAGTGAGCAGTTCTTC,CASSSTGIGPSEQFF
13,TRBV7-6,TRBJ1-2,-,TRBD1,TGTGCCAGCAGCTCGGGACAGGGATATGGCTACACCTTC,CASSSGQGYGYTF
15,TRBV2,TRBJ2-2,-,TRBD1,TGTGCCAGTACCGACAGGGGCGATAACACCGGGGAGCTGTTTTTT,CASTDRGDNTGELFF
13,TRBV5-4,TRBJ1-1,-,-,TGTGCCAGCAGCCGTACAGGGTCCACTGAAGCTTTCTTT,CASSRTGSTEAFF
16,TRBV5-5,TRBJ2-2,-,-,TGTGCCAGCAACGGGCCTTCGGGGGCGAACACCGGGGAGCTGTTTTTT,CASNGPSGANTGELFF
14,TRBV5-4,TRBJ1-3,-,-,TGTGCCAGCAGCTTAGCAGGATCTGGAAACACCATATATTTT,CASSLAGSGNTIYF
15,TRBV4-1,TRBJ2-7,few,-,TGCGCCAGCAGCCAAGTCCCAGGGAACTCCTACGAGCAGTACTTC,CASSQVPGNSYEQYF
15,TRBV27,TRBJ2-1,-,TRBD2,TGTGCCAGCCACCCAACTAGCGGGGGCGTCAATGAGCAGTTCTTC,CASHPTSGGVNEQFF
15,TRBV28,TRBJ1-6,-,-,TGTGCCAGCAGTCTGGGGGGGACTATTATTTTATCCCTCCACTTT,CASSLGGTIILSLHF
15,TRBV4-2,TRBJ2-3,-,-,TGTGCCAGCAGCCAAGATTGGGGGGGCGGGGATACGCAGTATTTT,CASSQDWGGGDTQYF
13,TRBV5-4,TRBJ2-3,few,-,TGTGCCAGCACATCAGGGGGCACAGATACGCAGTATTTT,CASTSGGTDTQYF
14,TRBV2,TRBJ1-5,-,TRBD1,TGTGCCAGCAGACCAACAGGGGGGAATCAGCCCCAGCATTTT,CASRPTGGNQPQHF
15,TRBV6-1,TRBJ2-1,-,TRBD2,TGTGCCAGCAGCCAACTAGCGGGGGTATCCAATGAGCAGTTCTTC,CASSQLAGVSNEQFF
12,TRBV29-1,TRBJ1-2,-,-,TGCAGCGGGGGGGACGGAAACTATGGCTACACCTTC,CSGGDGNYGYTF
14,TRBV11-1,TRBJ2-1,-,-,TGTGCCAGCAGCTTGGAGACAGAAGGGAATGAGCAGTTCTTC,CASSLETEGNEQFF
14,TRBV7-9,TRBJ2-2,-,TRBD2,TGTGCCAGCAGCGCCCTTAGCGGGAGAGGAGAGCTGTTTTTT,CASSALSGRGELFF
16,TRBV6-6,TRBJ2-2,-,TRBD2,TGTGCCAGCAGCCCACTAGCGGCCATAGGCACCGGGGAGCTGTTTTTT,CASSPLAAIGTGELFF
13,TRBV11-2,TRBJ1-5,once,-,TGTGCCAGCAGCCCAGGGGTACGGCAGCCCCAGCATTTT,CASSPGVRQPQHF
15,TRBV18,TRBJ2-7,-,TRBD2,TGTGCCAGCTCACCACAGCTAGCGGGTTCCTACGAGCAGTACTTC,CASSPQLAGSYEQYF
13,TRBV5-5,TRBJ1-5,-,-,TGTGCCAGCAGCCCCGGGGGCAATCAGCCCCAGCATTTT,CASSPGGNQPQHF
15,TRBV19,TRBJ2-1,-,TRBD1,TGTGCCAGTAGTATTCCGGGACAGGGAAGGGATGAGCAGTTCTTC,CASSIPGQGRDEQFF
15,TRBV6-4,TRBJ2-3,many,TRBD2,TGTGCCAGCAGTGATGGGGGACTAGCGGCAGATACGCAGTATTTT,CASSDGGLAADTQYF
16,TRBV4-1,TRBJ2-3,-,-,TGCGCCAGCAGCCAAGATCTCTCGTTCAGCACAGATACGCAGTATTTT,CASSQDLSFSTDTQYF
16,TRBV11-1,TRBJ2-1,-,-,TGTGCCAGCAGCTTAGTCGGTAGAGGGGGCTACAATGAGCAGTTCTTC,CASSLVGRGGYNEQFF
16,TRBV5-6,TRBJ1-2,-,-,TGTGCCAGCAGCTTTCTGCAGGGTCGGCGTTGGTATGGCTACACCTTC,CASSFLQGRRWYGYTF
13,TRBV7-3,TRBJ2-7,-,-,TGTGCCAGCAGCTTGGGGCGGGACTACGAGCAGTACTTC,CASSLGRDYEQYF
15,TRBV6-1,TRBJ1-2,-,-,TGTGCCAGCAGCCTTCGGAACGCGGCCTACTATGGCTACACCTTC,CASSLRNAAYYGYTF
14,TRBV7-6,TRBJ2-7,-,-,TGTGCCAGCAGCCCTAGGGGCCAGGGCGGTGGGCAGTACTTC,CASSPRGQGGGQYF
18,TRBV10-3,TRBJ2-1,-,TRBD2,TGTGCCATCAAGCAGAGACTAGCGGATTTTAGCTCCTACAATGAGCAGTTCTTC,CAIKQRLADFSSYNEQFF
18,TRBV27,TRBJ2-1,-,TRBD1,TGTGCCAGCAGTCCTCCCCCACAGGGGCTTACGTCCCCCGATGAGCAGTTCTTC,CASSPPPQGLTSPDEQFF
16,TRBV9,TRBJ2-1,-,-,TGTGCCAGCAGCGTAGTGGGCAGGCCGACCGGGGATGAGCAGTTCTTC,CASSVVGRPTGDEQFF
13,TRBV6-5,TRBJ2-3,-,-,TGTGCCTCCAAAGGGAGAGGAACAGATACGCAGTATTTT,CASKGRGTDTQYF
16,TRBV7-8,TRBJ2-2,-,TRBD2,TGTGCCAGCAGCGCCAGGACTAGCGGGAACACCGGGGAGCTGTTTTTT,CASSARTSGNTGELFF
14,TRBV2,TRBJ2-5,-,-,TGTGCCAGCAGTTCGTCGACAACCCAAGAGACCCAGTACTTC,CASSSSTTQETQYF
15,TRBV14,TRBJ2-1,-,TRBD1,TGTGCCAGCAGCCATCTTAATAACAGGGGGAATGAGCAGTTCTTC,CASSHLNNRGNEQFF
16,TRBV4-1,TRBJ2-1,medium-sized,TRBD2,TGCGCCAGCAGCCCACTAGGGACTAGCGGGTACAATGAGCAGTTCTTC,CASSPLGTSGYNEQFF
16,TRBV5-1,TRBJ2-7,once,TRBD2,TGCGCCAGCAGCTTCCTTATAGCGGGGTCTTCCTACGAGCAGTACTTC,CASSFLIAGSSYEQYF
17,TRBV7-2,TRBJ1-2,few,TRBD1,TGTGCCAGCAGCCCTGAGCCGGGACAGGGAACCAACTATGGCTACACCTTC,CASSPEPGQGTNYGYTF
13,TRBV15,TRBJ1-4,-,-,TGTGCCACCAGCAGAGGACAGGAAGGCATTCTGTTTTTT,CATSRGQEGILFF
14,TRBV6-1,TRBJ2-1,-,-,TGTGCCATCGATACCGCCAGGACAGACAATGAGCAGTTCTTC,CAIDTARTDNEQFF